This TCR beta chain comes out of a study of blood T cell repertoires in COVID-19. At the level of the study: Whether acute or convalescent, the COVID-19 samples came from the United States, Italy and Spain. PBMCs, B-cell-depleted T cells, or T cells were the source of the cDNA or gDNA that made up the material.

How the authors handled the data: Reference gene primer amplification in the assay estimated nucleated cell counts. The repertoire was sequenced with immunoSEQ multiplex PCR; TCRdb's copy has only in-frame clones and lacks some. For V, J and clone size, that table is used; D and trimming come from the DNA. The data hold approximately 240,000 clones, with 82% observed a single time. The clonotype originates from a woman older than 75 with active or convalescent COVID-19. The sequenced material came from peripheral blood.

The CDR3 nucleotides are TGTGCCTGGCTCCGGGACACACAAGAGACCCAGTACTTC. It yields the protein CAWLRDTQETQYF. V usage is TRBV30 and J usage is TRBJ2-5, with TRBD1 as a possible D gene (6 bases). CDR1 and CDR2 (germline): GTSNPN, SVGIG (reference sequence). The CDR3 has 13 amino acids. Trimming stripped 5 bases from V and 2 bases from J, with 12 bases between.